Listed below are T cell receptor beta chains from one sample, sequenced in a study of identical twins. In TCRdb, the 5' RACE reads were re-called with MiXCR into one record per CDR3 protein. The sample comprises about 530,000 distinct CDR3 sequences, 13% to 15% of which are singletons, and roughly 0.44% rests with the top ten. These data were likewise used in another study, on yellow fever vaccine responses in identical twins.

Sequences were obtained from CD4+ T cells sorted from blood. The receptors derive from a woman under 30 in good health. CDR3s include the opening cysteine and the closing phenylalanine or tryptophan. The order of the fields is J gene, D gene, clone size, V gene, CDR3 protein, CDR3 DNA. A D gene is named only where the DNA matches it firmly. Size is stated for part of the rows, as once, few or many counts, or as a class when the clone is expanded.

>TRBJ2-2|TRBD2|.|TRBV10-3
CAISLAGANTGELFF
TGTGCCATCAGTTTAGCGGGGGCGAACACCGGGGAGCTGTTTTTT
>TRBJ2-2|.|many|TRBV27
CASSSGAVNTGELFF
TGTGCCAGCAGCTCGGGGGCGGTGAACACCGGGGAGCTGTTTTTT
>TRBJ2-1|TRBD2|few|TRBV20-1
CSARDPAGGTGNEQFF
TGCAGTGCTAGAGACCCAGCGGGGGGGACGGGGAATGAGCAGTTCTTC
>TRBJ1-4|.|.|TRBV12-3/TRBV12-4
CASRRFGGANEKLFF
TGTGCCAGCAGGAGATTCGGGGGCGCGAATGAAAAACTGTTTTTT
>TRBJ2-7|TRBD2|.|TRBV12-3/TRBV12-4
CASRAGGGYEQYF
TGTGCCAGCAGGGCGGGAGGAGGTTACGAGCAGTACTTC
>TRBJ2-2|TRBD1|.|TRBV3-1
CASSRLQGLSGELFF
TGTGCCAGCAGCCGTTTACAGGGGTTAAGCGGGGAGCTGTTTTTT
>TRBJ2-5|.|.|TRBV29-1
CSVGPNRLSPQETQYF
TGCAGCGTTGGCCCTAACAGGTTGTCCCCCCAAGAGACCCAGTACTTC
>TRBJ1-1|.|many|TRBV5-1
CASSSMRDTEAFF
TGCGCCAGCAGCTCTATGAGGGATACTGAAGCTTTCTTT
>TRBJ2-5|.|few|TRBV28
CASSLILSRGRNPGTQYF
TGTGCCAGCAGTTTAATTTTATCGCGGGGACGCAACCCGGGGACCCAGTACTTC
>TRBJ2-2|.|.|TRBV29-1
CSVGSGRANTGELFF
TGCAGCGTTGGGTCAGGGCGCGCGAACACCGGGGAGCTGTTTTTT
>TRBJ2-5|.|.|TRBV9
CASSVEERPQETQYF
TGTGCCAGCAGCGTAGAGGAACGTCCCCAAGAGACCCAGTACTTC
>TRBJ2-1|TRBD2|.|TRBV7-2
CARPGETSGHNEQFF
TGTGCCCGCCCCGGTGAGACTAGCGGACACAATGAGCAGTTCTTC
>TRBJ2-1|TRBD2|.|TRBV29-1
CSVERTSGNYNEQFF
TGCAGCGTTGAAAGGACTAGCGGGAACTACAATGAGCAGTTCTTC
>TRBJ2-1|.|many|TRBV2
CASSEQGGLDEQFF
TGTGCCAGCAGTGAACAGGGGGGCCTAGATGAGCAGTTCTTC
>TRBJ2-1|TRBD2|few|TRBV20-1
CSARGGSSYNEQFF
TGCAGTGCTAGGGGCGGGAGCTCCTACAATGAGCAGTTCTTC
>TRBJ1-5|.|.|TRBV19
CASILDGYSNQPQHF
TGTGCCAGTATCCTGGACGGTTATAGCAATCAGCCCCAGCATTTT
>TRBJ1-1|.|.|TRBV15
CATSRDLRVAEAFF
TGTGCCACCAGCAGAGATTTGCGGGTCGCTGAAGCTTTCTTT
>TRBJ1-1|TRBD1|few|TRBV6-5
CASSYSRGLTEAFF
TGTGCCAGCAGTTACTCGAGGGGGCTAACTGAAGCTTTCTTT
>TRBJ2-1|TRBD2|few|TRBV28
CANPPLTSGSYNEQFF
TGTGCCAACCCACCCTTGACTAGCGGGAGTTACAATGAGCAGTTCTTC
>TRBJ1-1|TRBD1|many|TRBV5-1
CASSRRTGGTPEAFF
TGCGCCAGCAGCAGAAGGACAGGGGGGACGCCTGAAGCTTTCTTT
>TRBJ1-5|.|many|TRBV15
CATSRVPRNQPQHF
TGTGCCACCAGCAGAGTGCCCAGGAATCAGCCCCAGCATTTT
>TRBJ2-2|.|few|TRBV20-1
CSAPYGLNTGELFF
TGCAGTGCGCCGTATGGACTGAACACCGGGGAGCTGTTTTTT
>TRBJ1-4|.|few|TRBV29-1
CSVATGFNEKLFF
TGCAGCGTTGCAACCGGGTTTAATGAAAAACTGTTTTTT
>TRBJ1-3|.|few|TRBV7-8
CASSLAWNSGNTIYF
TGTGCCAGCAGCTTAGCCTGGAACTCTGGAAACACCATATATTTT
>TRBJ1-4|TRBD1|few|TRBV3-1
CASSQEPQGQFTNEKLFF
TGTGCCAGCAGCCAAGAACCCCAGGGACAGTTCACTAATGAAAAACTGTTTTTT
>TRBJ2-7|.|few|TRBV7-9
CASSQLSLEDEQYF
TGTGCCAGCAGCCAGCTCTCCCTCGAGGACGAGCAGTACTTC
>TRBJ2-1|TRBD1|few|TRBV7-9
CATGPGQVQYSYNEQFF
TGTGCCACGGGGCCGGGACAGGTTCAGTACTCCTACAATGAGCAGTTCTTC
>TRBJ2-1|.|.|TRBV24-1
CATSGPTGNEQFF
TGTGCCACCAGTGGCCCGACGGGCAATGAGCAGTTCTTC
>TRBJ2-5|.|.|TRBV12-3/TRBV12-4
CASSLGNRLETQYF
TGTGCCAGCAGTTTAGGTAACAGATTAGAGACCCAGTACTTC
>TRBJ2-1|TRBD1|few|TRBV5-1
CASSLGYRGSSYNEQFF
TGCGCCAGCAGCTTGGGATACAGGGGAAGCTCCTACAATGAGCAGTTCTTC
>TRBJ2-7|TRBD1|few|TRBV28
CASSLGDRGEQYF
TGTGCCAGCAGTTTGGGGGACAGGGGCGAGCAGTACTTC
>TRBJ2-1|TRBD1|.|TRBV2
CASRDDRGSYNEQFF
TGTGCCAGCAGGGATGACAGGGGAAGTTACAATGAGCAGTTCTTC
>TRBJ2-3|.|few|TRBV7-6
CASSDPLDGTDTQYF
TGTGCCAGCAGCGACCCCTTGGATGGGACAGATACGCAGTATTTT
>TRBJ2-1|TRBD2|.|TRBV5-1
CASSMRTSGGEQFF
TGCGCCAGCAGCATGAGGACTAGCGGTGGTGAGCAGTTCTTC
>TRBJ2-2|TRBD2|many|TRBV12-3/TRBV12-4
CASTSSGTNTGELFF
TGTGCCAGCACCTCTAGCGGGACGAACACCGGGGAGCTGTTTTTT
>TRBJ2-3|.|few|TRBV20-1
CSARSGTASTDTQYF
TGCAGTGCTAGATCAGGGACGGCTAGCACAGATACGCAGTATTTT
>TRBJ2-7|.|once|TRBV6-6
CASSYSRGNEQYF
TGTGCCAGCAGTTACTCGAGGGGGAACGAGCAGTACTTC
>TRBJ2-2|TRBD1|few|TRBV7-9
CASSSTGAKSGELFF
TGTGCCAGCAGCTCAACAGGGGCGAAGTCGGGGGAGCTGTTTTTT
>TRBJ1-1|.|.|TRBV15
CATSSPAGNTEAFF
TGTGCCACCAGTAGTCCTGCGGGGAACACTGAAGCTTTCTTT
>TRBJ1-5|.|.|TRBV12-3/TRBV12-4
CASSLMGGSNQPQHF
TGTGCCAGCAGTTTAATGGGGGGGAGCAATCAGCCCCAGCATTTT
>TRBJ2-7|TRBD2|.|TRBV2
CASSAGREGEQYF
TGTGCCAGCAGTGCAGGGAGGGAGGGCGAGCAGTACTTC
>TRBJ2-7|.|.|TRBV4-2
CASSQEVQGREQYF
TGTGCCAGCAGCCAAGAGGTACAGGGGAGGGAGCAGTACTTC
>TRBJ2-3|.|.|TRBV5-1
CASSFTGASDTQYF
TGCGCCAGCAGCTTTACGGGAGCCTCAGATACGCAGTATTTT
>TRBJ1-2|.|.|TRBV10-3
CAISESGQLGGYTF
TGTGCCATCAGTGAGTCTGGACAGTTAGGTGGCTACACCTTC
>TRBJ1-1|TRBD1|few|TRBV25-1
CASRGTGGLGTEAFF
TGTGCCAGCAGGGGGACAGGGGGTTTGGGCACTGAAGCTTTCTTT
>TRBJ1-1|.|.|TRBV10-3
CAISESSTALNTEAFF
TGTGCCATCAGTGAGTCGAGCACAGCCCTGAACACTGAAGCTTTCTTT
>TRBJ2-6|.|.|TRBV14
CASSQDSSGANVLTF
TGTGCCAGCAGCCAGGACAGCTCTGGGGCCAACGTCCTGACTTTC
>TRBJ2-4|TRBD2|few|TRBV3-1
CASSQVAGGNIQYF
TGTGCCAGCAGCCAAGTGGCGGGGGGTAACATTCAGTACTTC
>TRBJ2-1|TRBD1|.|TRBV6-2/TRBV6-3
CASVYQGANYNEQFF
TGTGCCAGCGTCTATCAGGGGGCGAACTACAATGAGCAGTTCTTC
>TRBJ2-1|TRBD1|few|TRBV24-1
CATSDETRDSNEQFF
TGTGCCACCAGTGATGAAACCCGGGACAGCAATGAGCAGTTCTTC
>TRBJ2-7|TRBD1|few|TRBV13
CASSPGTGWTVGEQYF
TGTGCCAGCAGCCCCGGGACAGGGTGGACTGTTGGCGAGCAGTACTTC
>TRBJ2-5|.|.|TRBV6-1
CASNGGGAGETQYF
TGTGCCAGCAATGGGGGGGGGGCTGGGGAGACCCAGTACTTC
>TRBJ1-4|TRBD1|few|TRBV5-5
CASSQIQGLGEKLFF
TGTGCCAGCAGCCAGATACAGGGGCTTGGGGAAAAACTGTTTTTT
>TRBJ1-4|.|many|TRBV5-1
CASGSDEKLFF
TGCGCCAGCGGCAGTGATGAAAAACTGTTTTTT
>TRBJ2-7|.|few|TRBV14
CASSQVGLGSYEQYF
TGTGCCAGCAGCCAAGTTGGTCTGGGATCCTACGAGCAGTACTTC